What follows are 29 T cell receptor beta chains derived from one specimen sequenced in a study of blood T cell repertoires in COVID-19 (dated by TCRdb to 2020 to 2021). The method was the immunoSEQ multiplex PCR assay. Here the immuneACCESS table is served through TCRdb, limited to in-frame sequences with V and J called. Missing clones are a known gap in these copies; in checked studies unresolved V genes cover under half, and the rest lacks a known reason. This sample lists almost 400,000 clones; roughly 90% were detected once. 0.95% to 1% of the sample is held by the ten biggest clonotypes. The sample was PBMCs or T cells enriched from blood (not recorded which). These receptors originate from a woman aged 25 to 45 with acute COVID-19.

V gene TRBV3-1 (or the pseudogene TRBV3-2) combines with J gene TRBJ2-7; 9 bases line up with TRBD2. The V segment lost 3 bases and the J segment 0 bases; nucleotides outside the gene matches: 3. The germline V gene encodes CDR1 LGHDT and CDR2 YNNKEL (reference sequence). The CDR3 totals 15 residues. CDR3 bases: TGTGCCAGCAGCCAGACAGCGGGGGGCTCCTACGAGCAGTACTTC. Its protein product is CASSQTAGGSYEQYF.

The chain joins TRBV12-5 to TRBJ2-7; the match to TRBD1 covers 7 bases. The CDR3 is 16 residues long. V was clipped by 3 bases and J by 1 base; unmatched bases: 9. Germline V gene data show CDR1 as LGHNT and CDR2 as FRNRAP. The CDR3 coding sequence is TGTGCTAGTGGTTTTTATGTAAGGGGGCTTTCCTACGAGCAGTACTTC. It encodes CASGFYVRGLSYEQYF.

V usage is TRBV24-1 and J usage is TRBJ1-2; TRBD1 agrees at 12 bases. J was trimmed by 8 bases and V by 7 bases; bases with no gene match: 10. The germline CDR1 and CDR2 sequences are KGHDR and SFDVKD. CDR3 length: 15 amino acids. CDR3 protein: CATSNGDRGRDGYTF. CDR3 DNA sequence: TGTGCCACCAGCAACGGGGACAGGGGGCGGGACGGCTACACCTTC.

The V gene is TRBV2, the J gene TRBJ1-5, with a tentative D call TRBD1 (6 bases). The germline CDR1 and CDR2 sequences are SNHLY and FYNNEI. Trimming pared 2 bases from V and 4 bases from J, leaving 9 bases between. There are 14 residues in the CDR3. CDR3 nucleotides: TGTGCCAGCAGTGAACAGGGGATGAATCAGCCCCAGCATTTT. Amino acids: CASSEQGMNQPQHF.

Of note for this clone: The identical CDR3 is also encoded by other nucleotide sequences in the sample. The J gene is TRBJ1-1, the V gene TRBV4-3, with TRBD1 matching 9 bases. With V trimmed by 3 bases and J by 4 bases, 6 bases remained unmatched. The CDR3 is 15 residues long. Germline CDR1 LGHNA, CDR2 YSLEER. CDR3 in amino acids: CASSQDRGVGTEAFF. CDR3 coding DNA: TGCGCCAGCAGCCAGGACAGGGGTGTCGGCACTGAAGCTTTCTTT.

The J gene is TRBJ1-2, the V gene TRBV3-1 (or the pseudogene TRBV3-2); TRBD1 aligns across 9 bases. Germline trimming cut 8 bases from V and 0 bases from J; bases unmatched to any gene: 7. The germline V gene has CDR1 LGHDT and CDR2 YNNKEL (reference sequence). The CDR3 has 15 residues. The CDR3 DNA is TGTGCCAGCGAAAAGGGACAGGGCACTAACTATGGCTACACCTTC. Its translation is CASEKGQGTNYGYTF.

V usage is TRBV19 and J usage is TRBJ2-1; 9 positions match TRBD2. Trimming at V came to 3 bases and at J to 4 bases, leaving 10 bases not matched to a gene. This CDR3 is built from 17 residues. Germline CDR1 is LNHDA and CDR2 is SQIVND (reference sequence). CDR3 coding DNA: TGTGCCAGTAGTATTTTCCCCCAGCGGGGGGAATACAATGAGCAGTTCTTC. It translates to CASSIFPQRGEYNEQFF. The complete variable domain, with remaining parts taken from reference TRBV19 and TRBJ2-1, reads DGGITQSPKYLFRKEGQNVTLSCEQNLNHDAMYWYRQDPGQGLRLIYYSQIVNDFQKGDIAEGYSVSREKKESFPLTVTSAQKNPTAFYLCASSIFPQRGEYNEQFFGPGTRLTVL.

Of note for this clone: Other nucleotide sequences in the sample specify the same CDR3. The chain links TRBV5-1 to TRBJ1-6, with D perhaps TRBD1 (6 bases). The germline gives CDR1 SGHRS, CDR2 YFSETQ. The CDR3 loop spans 14 amino acids. V was pared by 3 bases and J by 7 bases, with 11 bases between. CDR3 sequence reads: CASSSDSRNSPLHF. CDR3 nucleotides: TGCGCCAGCAGCTCGGACAGTCGAAATTCACCCCTCCACTTT.

This clone was observed once. The CDR3 spells CASSPPSGNYEQYF. DNA for the CDR3: TGTGCCAGCTCACCACCAAGCGGGAACTACGAGCAGTACTTC. This rearrangement joins TRBV18 to TRBJ2-7, with TRBD2 identical over 7 bases. The CDR3 is 14 residues long. V was pared by 0 bases and J by 3 bases, with 2 bases of the junction left unmatched. CDR1 is KGHSH and CDR2 is LQKENI in the germline V gene.

The chain joins TRBV12-3 or TRBV12-4 to TRBJ1-1; D remains ambiguous. The CDR3 contains 13 residues. The V end was cut by 6 bases, the J end by 1 base, with 9 bases between. CDR3 protein: CASRKRGNTEAFF. The CDR3 DNA reads TGTGCCAGCAGAAAGCGAGGGAACACTGAAGCTTTCTTT.

The chain is built from TRBV6-5 and TRBJ2-7; TRBD1 matches at 7 bases. The CDR3 totals 15 residues. V was pared by 6 bases and J by 1 base, with 9 bases of the junction left unmatched. Germline V gene data show CDR1 as MNHEY and CDR2 as SVGAGI. CDR3 bases: TGTGCCAGCAGCCTCACCACAGGGGTTTCCTACGAGCAGTACTTC. It is translated as CASSLTTGVSYEQYF.

The gene calls are TRBV5-1 and TRBJ2-3, with a weak D call TRBD1 (5 bases). CDR3 size: 17 residues. The germline V gene has CDR1 SGHRS and CDR2 YFSETQ. V gave up 1 base and J gave up 1 base, with 16 bases separating them. The CDR3 here is CASSLSIGDMGTDTQYF. CDR3 sequence (DNA): TGCGCCAGCAGCTTGAGCATAGGGGATATGGGCACAGATACGCAGTATTTT.

This chain links TRBV18 with TRBJ1-3, with 11 bases aligning to TRBD1. The CDR3 has 16 amino acids. Per germline, CDR1 KGHSH and CDR2 LQKENI. V was clipped by 0 bases and J by 5 bases; unmatched bases: 3. This CDR3 reads CASSPPGTGGRNTIYF. The CDR3 coding sequence is TGTGCCAGCTCACCACCCGGGACAGGGGGAAGAAACACCATATATTTT.

This clone was seen a handful of times. V gene TRBV30 combines with J gene TRBJ1-2; the match to TRBD1 covers 7 bases. The V gene's germline CDR1 is GTSNPN and CDR2 SVGIG (reference sequence). Losses at the gene ends were 3 bases for V and 8 bases for J; bases not matched to a gene: 9. The CDR3 is 13 residues long. This CDR3 is CAWRAGGIKGYTF. The CDR3, as DNA: TGTGCCTGGAGAGCAGGGGGGATAAAGGGCTACACCTTC.

This clone was seen a single time. This chain joins TRBV27 and TRBJ2-1; 12 bases line up with TRBD2. Per the germline V gene, CDR1 is MNHEY and CDR2 is SMNVEV (reference sequence). CDR3 length: 16 amino acids. Trimming removed 2 bases from V and 3 bases from J; junction bases left unmatched: 2. The CDR3 is CASSLTTSGGYNEQFF. The CDR3 DNA is TGTGCCAGCAGTTTAACGACTAGCGGGGGCTACAATGAGCAGTTCTTC.

The chain is built from TRBV7-2 and TRBJ1-2; 8 bases agree with TRBD1. After removal of 6 bases from V and 5 bases from J, the junction contained 8 bases not matched to a gene. Germline CDR1 SGHTA, CDR2 FQGNSA. This CDR3 is 14 amino acids long. The CDR3 spells CASRSDRDWYGYTF. As DNA, the CDR3 is TGTGCCAGCAGGTCGGACAGGGACTGGTATGGCTACACCTTC.

The V call is TRBV9, the J call TRBJ1-6, with TRBD1 identical over 10 bases. The junction had 3 bases not matched to a gene; V was cut back by 3 bases and J by 6 bases. This CDR3 contains 15 residues. Looked up from germline, CDR1 is SGDLS and CDR2 is YYNGEE. The CDR3 DNA reads as TGTGCCAGCAGCGGACAGGGGGCGATTAATTCACCCCTCCACTTT. Amino acids: CASSGQGAINSPLHF. The full variable domain, completed using reference TRBV9 and TRBJ1-6, is DSGVTQTPKHLITATGQRVTLRCSPRSGDLSVYWYQQSLDQGLQFLIQYYNGEERAKGNILERFSAQQFPDLHSELNLSSLELGDSALYFCASSGQGAINSPLHFGNGTRLTVT.

The chain joins TRBV12-5 to TRBJ1-5; no reliable D call. The length of the CDR3 is 14 residues. V lost 6 bases and J lost 2, with 11 bases in between. Germline V gene lookup returns CDR1 LGHNT and CDR2 FRNRAP. For the CDR3, the DNA is TGTGCTAGTGGCCTCTCAGGCGGCAATCAGCCCCAGCATTTT. Its translation: CASGLSGGNQPQHF.

This sequence joins TRBV5-6 and TRBJ2-2, with a tentative D call TRBD1 (6 bases). Trimming removed 2 bases at V and 1 base at J, with 12 bases between. This CDR3 region has 16 residues. Per the germline V gene, CDR1 is SGHDT and CDR2 is YYEEEE. CDR3: CASSFRDNLNTGELFF. The CDR3 DNA reads as TGTGCCAGCAGCTTCCGGGACAACCTGAACACCGGGGAGCTGTTTTTT.

This clone is a singleton in its sample. The chain links TRBV24-1 to TRBJ2-1; 11 nucleotides align to TRBD2. Trimming at V came to 0 bases and at J to 7 bases, leaving 1 base not matched to a gene. Germline-derived CDR1 and CDR2 are KGHDR and SFDVKD. The CDR3 runs to 15 residues. The CDR3 loop reads CATSDLTSGGNEQFF. DNA of the CDR3: TGTGCCACCAGTGATTTGACTAGCGGGGGTAATGAGCAGTTCTTC.

This chain connects TRBV24-1 to TRBJ2-3; no definite D call. V dropped 3 bases and J dropped 2 bases, with 11 bases sitting between them. This CDR3 region has 15 residues. CDR1 and CDR2 from the germline V gene are KGHDR and SFDVKD. The CDR3 sequence is CATSDDLGHTDTQYF. The CDR3 DNA sequence: TGTGCCACCAGTGATGACCTGGGCCACACAGATACGCAGTATTTT.

This clone was found once. The chain carries TRBV19 and TRBJ1-1; D uncertain. The CDR3 covers 15 residues. V was clipped by 3 bases and J by 1 base, with 12 bases between them. Germline CDR1 and CDR2: LNHDA and SQIVND (reference sequence). The CDR3 DNA sequence: TGTGCCAGTAGTATCCGCCGGAGCAGGAACACTGAAGCTTTCTTT. It specifies CASSIRRSRNTEAFF.

The V gene is TRBV7-3, the J gene TRBJ1-2; no firm D call. The CDR3 is 15 amino acids. CDR1 is SGHTA, CDR2 FQGTGA, per germline. V lost 5 bases and J 2 bases, leaving 15 bases between the germline ends. CDR3 in DNA: TGTGCCAGCAGCCCACGGGATCCTTCAAACTATGGCTACACCTTC. This translates into CASSPRDPSNYGYTF.

The CDR3 loop is CASRPGGGYGYTF. The CDR3 coding sequence is TGTGCCAGCAGACCCGGGGGAGGCTATGGCTACACCTTC. The chain is built from TRBV11-2 and TRBJ1-2; a weak D match, TRBD1 (5 bases). The CDR3 loop spans 13 amino acids. V lost 6 bases, J lost 4 bases, and 12 bases lay in between. CDR1 and CDR2 from the germline V gene are SGHAT and FQNNGV. The full variable domain, completed using reference TRBV11-2 and TRBJ1-2, is EAGVAQSPRYKIIEKRQSVAFWCNPISGHATLYWYQQILGQGPKLLIQFQNNGVVDDSQLPKDRFSAERLKGVDSTLKIQPAKLEDSAVYLCASRPGGGYGYTFGSGTRLTVV.

This chain links TRBV2 with TRBJ2-7, with a weak D call TRBD1 (5 bases). The germline gives CDR1 SNHLY, CDR2 FYNNEI. Trimming pared 7 bases from V and 4 bases from J, leaving 17 bases between. CDR3 size: 14 residues. The CDR3 DNA follows: TGTGCCAGCACCAGAAGCCCTCAGGGATACGAGCAGTACTTC. Protein: CASTRSPQGYEQYF. Complete variable domain (other parts from reference TRBV2 and TRBJ2-7): EPEVTQTPSHQVTQMGQEVILRCVPISNHLYFYWYRQILGQKVEFLVSFYNNEISEKSEIFDDQFSVERPDGSNFTLKIRSTKLEDSAMYFCASTRSPQGYEQYFGPGTRLTVT.

This chain uses TRBV9 with TRBJ2-3, with 7 positions matching TRBD2. CDR1 SGDLS and CDR2 YYNGEE come from the germline V gene. This CDR3 spans 15 amino acids. V trimming: 6 bases; J trimming: 2 bases; junction bases outside the gene matches: 9. CDR3 coding DNA: TGTGCCAGCACCAAGGGACGGGGGGTCACAGATACGCAGTATTTT. Translated, it gives CASTKGRGVTDTQYF. Filled out from reference TRBV9 and TRBJ2-3, the complete variable domain reads DSGVTQTPKHLITATGQRVTLRCSPRSGDLSVYWYQQSLDQGLQFLIQYYNGEERAKGNILERFSAQQFPDLHSELNLSSLELGDSALYFCASTKGRGVTDTQYFGPGTRLTVL.

This clone is a singleton in its sample. CDR3 DNA sequence: TGTGCCAGCGGTATAGGGGAGAACACTGAAGCTTTCTTT. Translation: CASGIGENTEAFF. The genes are TRBV3-1 (or the pseudogene TRBV3-2) and TRBJ1-1; tentative D call: TRBD1 (5 bases). Germline V CDR1 and CDR2: LGHDT, YNNKEL (reference sequence). Trimming took 8 bases from V and 1 from J, leaving 11 bases between them. CDR3 length: 13 residues.

This rearrangement joins TRBV9 to TRBJ2-7; a weak D match, TRBD2 (6 bases). CDR1 and CDR2 from the germline V gene are SGDLS and YYNGEE. V lost 3 bases to trimming and J lost 5 bases, with 12 bases between them. CDR3 length: 13 amino acids. The CDR3: CASSAGGTDEQYF. CDR3 nucleotides: TGTGCCAGCAGCGCAGGAGGGACCGACGAGCAGTACTTC.

A note on this clone: Other nucleotide sequences in the sample specify the same CDR3. This chain connects TRBV19 to TRBJ1-1, with a possible D match to TRBD1 (5 bases). V lost 3 bases to trimming and J lost 3 bases, with 5 bases between them. This CDR3 spans 12 amino acids. The germline V gene encodes CDR1 LNHDA and CDR2 SQIVND (reference sequence). For the CDR3, the DNA is TGTGCCAGTAGTATCAGGGACACTGAAGCTTTCTTT. It translates to CASSIRDTEAFF.